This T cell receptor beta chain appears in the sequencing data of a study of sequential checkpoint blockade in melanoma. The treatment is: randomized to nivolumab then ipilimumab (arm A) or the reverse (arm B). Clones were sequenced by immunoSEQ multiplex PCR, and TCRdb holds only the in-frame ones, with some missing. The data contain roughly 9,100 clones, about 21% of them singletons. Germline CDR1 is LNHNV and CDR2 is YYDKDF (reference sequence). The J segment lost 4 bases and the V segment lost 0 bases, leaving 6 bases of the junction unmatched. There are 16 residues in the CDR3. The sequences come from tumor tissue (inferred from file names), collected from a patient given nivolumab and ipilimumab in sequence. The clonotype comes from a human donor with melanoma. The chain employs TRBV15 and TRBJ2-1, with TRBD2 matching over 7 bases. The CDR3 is CATSRDRGDYYNEQFF. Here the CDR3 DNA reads TGTGCCACCAGCAGAGATCGGGGGGATTATTACAATGAGCAGTTCTTC.